These 2 T cell receptor beta chains were all obtained from the same sample, sequenced in a study of T-cell memory formation after mild COVID-19. TCRdb independently ran MiXCR on the 5' RACE reads; one entry per CDR3 protein. The repertoire consists of 380,000 or so distinct CDR3 sequences, with about an eighth occurring once and the leading ten covering roughly 20%. The sequencing sample was made of PBMCs or a T cell subset sorted from them (not recorded which). These receptors came from a man aged 18-30 years who had mild COVID-19 (a few samples of this study predate the infection). Cell type and time point are not known.

This clonotype was found a few times. CDR3: CASSVDRGWQPQHF. The CDR3 coding sequence is TGTGCCAGCAGTGTAGACAGGGGATGGCAGCCCCAGCATTTT. The V call is TRBV12-3 or TRBV12-4, the J call TRBJ1-5; TRBD1 agrees at 8 bases. V dropped 5 bases and J dropped 7; count of bases not matched to a gene: 7. The CDR3 is 14 amino acids.

The genes are TRBV6-1 and TRBJ1-1; D unresolved. The V end lost 1 base, the J end lost 3 bases, and 6 bases lay between the germline ends. This CDR3 comprises 13 residues. Germline-derived CDR1 and CDR2 are MNHNS and SASEGT. The CDR3 here is CASSEGVYTEAFF. The CDR3 bases are TGTGCCAGCAGTGAAGGGGTTTACACTGAAGCTTTCTTT.